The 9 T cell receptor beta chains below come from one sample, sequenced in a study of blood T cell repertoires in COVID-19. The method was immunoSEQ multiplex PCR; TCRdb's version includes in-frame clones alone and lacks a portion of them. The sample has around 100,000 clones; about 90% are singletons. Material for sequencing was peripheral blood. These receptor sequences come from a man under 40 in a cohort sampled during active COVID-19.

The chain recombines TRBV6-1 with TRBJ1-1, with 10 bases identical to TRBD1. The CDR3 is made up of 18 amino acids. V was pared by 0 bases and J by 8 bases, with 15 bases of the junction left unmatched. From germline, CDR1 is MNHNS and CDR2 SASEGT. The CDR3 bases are TGTGCCAGCAGTGAAGCTGGAGGACAGGGGGGCGCGGGTAGCGAAGCTTTCTTT. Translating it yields CASSEAGGQGGAGSEAFF.

CDR3 bases: TGCGCCAGCAGCTCGGGACTAGCGGGGAGCACAGATACGCAGTATTTT. Protein product: CASSSGLAGSTDTQYF. This chain connects TRBV5-1 to TRBJ2-3; 13 nucleotides line up with TRBD2. The V gene's germline CDR1 is SGHRS and CDR2 YFSETQ. The CDR3 loop spans 16 amino acids. J was trimmed by 0 bases and V by 3 bases; bases with no gene match: 1.

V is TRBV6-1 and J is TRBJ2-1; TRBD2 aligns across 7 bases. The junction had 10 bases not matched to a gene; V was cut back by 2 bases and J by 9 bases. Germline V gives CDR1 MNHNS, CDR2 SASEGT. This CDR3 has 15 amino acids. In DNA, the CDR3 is TGTGCCAGCAGTGAATTGATGGTTCAGCGGGGTGAGCAGTTCTTC. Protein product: CASSELMVQRGEQFF.

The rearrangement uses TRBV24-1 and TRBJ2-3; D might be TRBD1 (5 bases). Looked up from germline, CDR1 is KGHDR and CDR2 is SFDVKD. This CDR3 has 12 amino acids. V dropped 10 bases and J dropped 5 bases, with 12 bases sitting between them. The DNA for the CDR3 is TGTGCCACAACCGACAGTCGAGATACGCAGTATTTT. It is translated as CATTDSRDTQYF.

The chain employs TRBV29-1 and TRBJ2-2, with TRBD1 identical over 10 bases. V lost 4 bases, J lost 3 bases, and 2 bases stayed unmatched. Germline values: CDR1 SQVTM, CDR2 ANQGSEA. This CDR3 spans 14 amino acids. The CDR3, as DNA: TGCAGCGTTGCCGGGACAGGGGACACCGGGGAGCTGTTTTTT. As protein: CSVAGTGDTGELFF.

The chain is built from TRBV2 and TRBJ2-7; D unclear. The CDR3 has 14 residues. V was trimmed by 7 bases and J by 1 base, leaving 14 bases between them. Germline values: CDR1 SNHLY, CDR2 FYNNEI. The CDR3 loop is CASTSNADSYEQYF. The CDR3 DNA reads TGTGCCAGCACCTCTAACGCTGATTCCTACGAGCAGTACTTC.

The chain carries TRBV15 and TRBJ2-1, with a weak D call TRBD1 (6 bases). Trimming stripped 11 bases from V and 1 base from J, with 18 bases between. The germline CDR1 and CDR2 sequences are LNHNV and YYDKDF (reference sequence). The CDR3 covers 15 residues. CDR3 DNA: TGTGCCGCAGGGGTGCAGCGGAAATCCTACAATGAGCAGTTCTTC. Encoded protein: CAAGVQRKSYNEQFF.

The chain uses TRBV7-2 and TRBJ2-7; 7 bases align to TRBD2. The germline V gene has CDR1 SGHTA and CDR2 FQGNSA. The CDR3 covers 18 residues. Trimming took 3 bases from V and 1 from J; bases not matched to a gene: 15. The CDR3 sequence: CASSLIRTTGGQSYEQYF. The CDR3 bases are TGTGCCAGCAGCTTGATCAGGACTACGGGGGGTCAATCCTACGAGCAGTACTTC.

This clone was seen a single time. CDR3 in amino acids: CASSLDPTGGYTDTQYF. The CDR3 nucleotides are TGTGCCAGCAGCTTAGATCCTACGGGGGGCTACACAGATACGCAGTATTTT. V gene TRBV7-2 combines with J gene TRBJ2-3, with D possibly TRBD2 on 7 matching bases. This CDR3 has 17 residues. The germline gives CDR1 SGHTA, CDR2 FQGNSA. V dropped 1 base and J dropped 2 bases, with 16 bases sitting between them.